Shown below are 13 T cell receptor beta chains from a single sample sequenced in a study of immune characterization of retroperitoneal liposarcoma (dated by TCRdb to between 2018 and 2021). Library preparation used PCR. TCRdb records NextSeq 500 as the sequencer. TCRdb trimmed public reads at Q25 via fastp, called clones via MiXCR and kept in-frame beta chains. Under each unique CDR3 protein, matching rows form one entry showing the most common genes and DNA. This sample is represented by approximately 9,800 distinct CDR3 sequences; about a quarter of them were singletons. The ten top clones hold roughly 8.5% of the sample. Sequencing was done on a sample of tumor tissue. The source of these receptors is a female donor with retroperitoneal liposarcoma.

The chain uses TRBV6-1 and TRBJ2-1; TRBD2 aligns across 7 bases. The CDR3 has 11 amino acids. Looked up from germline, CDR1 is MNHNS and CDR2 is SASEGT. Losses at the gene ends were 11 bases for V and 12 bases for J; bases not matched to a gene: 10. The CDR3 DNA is TGTGCCGTCTGGGGCGGGGGACCGCAGTTCTTC. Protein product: CAVWGGGPQFF.

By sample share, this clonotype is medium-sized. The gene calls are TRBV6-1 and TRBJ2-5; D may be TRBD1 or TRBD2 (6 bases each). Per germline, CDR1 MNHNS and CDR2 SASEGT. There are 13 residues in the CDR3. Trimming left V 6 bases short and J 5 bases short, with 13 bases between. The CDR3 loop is CASSPRGGETQYF. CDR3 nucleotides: TGTGCCAGCAGCCCCCGAGGGGGGGAGACCCAGTACTTC.

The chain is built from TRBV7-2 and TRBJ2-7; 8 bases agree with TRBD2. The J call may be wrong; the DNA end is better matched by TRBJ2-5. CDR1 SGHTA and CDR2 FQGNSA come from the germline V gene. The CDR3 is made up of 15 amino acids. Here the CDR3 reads CASSMQAGVRETQYF. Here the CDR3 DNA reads TGTGCCAGCAGCATGCAAGCGGGAGTTAGGGAGACCCAGTACTTC.

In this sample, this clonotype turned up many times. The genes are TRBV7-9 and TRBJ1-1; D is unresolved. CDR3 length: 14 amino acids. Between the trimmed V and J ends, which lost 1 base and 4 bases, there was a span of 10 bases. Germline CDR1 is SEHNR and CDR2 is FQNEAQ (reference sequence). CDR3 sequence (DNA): TGTGCCAGCAGCTTAGGCATGGGGAGCACTGAAGCTTTCTTT. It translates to CASSLGMGSTEAFF.

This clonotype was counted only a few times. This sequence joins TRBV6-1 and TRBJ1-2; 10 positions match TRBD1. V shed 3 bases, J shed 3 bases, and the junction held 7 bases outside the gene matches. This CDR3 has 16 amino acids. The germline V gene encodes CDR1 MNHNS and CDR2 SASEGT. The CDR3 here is CASSDERTGGDYGYTF. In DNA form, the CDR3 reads TGTGCCAGCAGTGATGAGAGGACAGGGGGGGACTATGGCTACACCTTC.

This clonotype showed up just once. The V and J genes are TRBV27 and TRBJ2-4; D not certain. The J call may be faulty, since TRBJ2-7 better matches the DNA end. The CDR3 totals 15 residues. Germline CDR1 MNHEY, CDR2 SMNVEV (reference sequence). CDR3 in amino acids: CASSLSPLGSYEQYF. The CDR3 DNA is TGTGCCAGCAGTTTATCTCCCTTGGGCTCCTACGAGCAGTACTTC.

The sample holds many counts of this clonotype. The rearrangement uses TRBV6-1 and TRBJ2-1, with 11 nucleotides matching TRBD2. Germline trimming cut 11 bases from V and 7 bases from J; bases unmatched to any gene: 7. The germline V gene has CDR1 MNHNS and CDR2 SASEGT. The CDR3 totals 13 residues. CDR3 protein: CAGRLAGRNEQFF. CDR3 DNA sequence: TGTGCCGGCCGACTAGCGGGAAGGAATGAGCAGTTCTTC.

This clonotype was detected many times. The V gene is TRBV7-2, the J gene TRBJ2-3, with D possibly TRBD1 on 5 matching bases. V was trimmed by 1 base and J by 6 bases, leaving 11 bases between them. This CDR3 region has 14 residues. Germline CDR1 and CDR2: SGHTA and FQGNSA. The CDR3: CASSLVAGFDTQYF. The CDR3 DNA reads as TGTGCCAGCAGCTTAGTGGCAGGGTTCGATACGCAGTATTTT.

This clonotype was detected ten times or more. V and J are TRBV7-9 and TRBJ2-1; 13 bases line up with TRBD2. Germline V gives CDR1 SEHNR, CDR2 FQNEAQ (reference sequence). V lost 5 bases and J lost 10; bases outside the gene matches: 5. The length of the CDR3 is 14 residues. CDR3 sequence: CASSRTSGSYEQFF. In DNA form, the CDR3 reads TGTGCCAGCAGCCGGACTAGCGGGAGCTACGAGCAGTTCTTC. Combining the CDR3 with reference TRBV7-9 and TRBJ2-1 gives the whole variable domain DTGVSQNPRHKITKRGQNVTFRCDPISEHNRLYWYRQTLGQGPEFLTYFQNEAQLEKSRLLSDRFSAERPKGSFSTLEIQRTEQGDSAMYLCASSRTSGSYEQFFGPGTRLTVL.

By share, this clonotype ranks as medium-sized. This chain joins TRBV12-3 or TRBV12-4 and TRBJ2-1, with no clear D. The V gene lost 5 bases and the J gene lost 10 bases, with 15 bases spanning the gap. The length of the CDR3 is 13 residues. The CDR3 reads CASSMDGSYEQFF. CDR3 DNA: TGTGCCAGCAGTATGGACGGCTCCTACGAGCAGTTCTTC.

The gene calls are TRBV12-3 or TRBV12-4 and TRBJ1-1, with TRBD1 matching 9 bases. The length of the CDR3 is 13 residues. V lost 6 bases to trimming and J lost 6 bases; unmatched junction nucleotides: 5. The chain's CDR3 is CASSKQGASEAFF. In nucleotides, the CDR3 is TGTGCCAGCAGCAAACAGGGGGCGTCTGAAGCTTTCTTT.

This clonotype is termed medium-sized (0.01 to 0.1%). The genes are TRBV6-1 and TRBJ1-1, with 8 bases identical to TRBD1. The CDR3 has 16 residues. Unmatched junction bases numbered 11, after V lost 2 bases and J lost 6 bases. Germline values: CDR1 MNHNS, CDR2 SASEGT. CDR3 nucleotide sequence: TGTGCCAGCAGTGAAAGGGGGACAGGTGGAAGGGCTGAAGCTTTCTTT. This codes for CASSERGTGGRAEAFF.

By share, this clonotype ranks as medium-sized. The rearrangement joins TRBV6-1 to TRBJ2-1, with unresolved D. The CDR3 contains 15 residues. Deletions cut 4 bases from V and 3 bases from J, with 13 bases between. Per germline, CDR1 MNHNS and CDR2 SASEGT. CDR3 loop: CASSAYAVLYNEQFF. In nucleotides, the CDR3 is TGTGCCAGCAGTGCCTATGCGGTACTCTACAATGAGCAGTTCTTC.